Shown below are 23 T cell receptor beta chains from a single sample sequenced in a study of blood T cell repertoires in COVID-19 (TCRdb year 2020). Receptors were amplified or captured by the immunoSEQ multiplex PCR assay. This immuneACCESS table, as held by TCRdb, lists in-frame sequences with V and J called but not all clones. Of the missing ones, under half trace to an unresolved V gene in checked studies; the others have no known cause. This sample has 230,000 or so clones in its table, and over 75% of those were observed once. 5.1% of the sample is taken by the ten largest. Sample: peripheral blood. The source of these receptors is a human donor in a cohort sampled during active COVID-19.

This clone has only a few counts. V usage is TRBV5-6 and J usage is TRBJ2-1, with 8 positions matching TRBD2. Germline V lookup: CDR1 SGHDT, CDR2 YYEEEE. The CDR3 sequence is 16 residues long. Trimming removed 0 bases from V and 4 bases from J; junction bases left unmatched: 6. In nucleotides, the CDR3 is TGTGCCAGCAGCTTGGCCGAGGGACTAGGGTACAATGAGCAGTTCTTC. Encoded protein: CASSLAEGLGYNEQFF. The full variable domain, its missing parts supplied by reference TRBV5-6 and TRBJ2-1, is DAGVTQSPTHLIKTRGQQVTLRCSPKSGHDTVSWYQQALGQGPQFIFQYYEEEERQRGNFPDRFSGHQFPNYSSELNVNALLLGDSALYLCASSLAEGLGYNEQFFGPGTRLTVL.

The chain couples TRBV4-2 to TRBJ2-7, with D perhaps TRBD1 (5 bases). V shed 3 bases and J shed 0 bases, with 15 bases lying between them. Germline CDR1 LGHNA, CDR2 YNFKEQ. The CDR3 is 16 amino acids. This CDR3 reads CASSQTLDRGSYEQYF. The CDR3 coding sequence is TGTGCCAGCAGCCAGACGCTAGATAGGGGCTCCTACGAGCAGTACTTC.

The rearrangement joins TRBV29-1 to TRBJ2-3; 10 positions agree with TRBD2. This CDR3 is 13 amino acids long. The trim removed 6 bases at V and 6 bases at J, leaving 6 bases unmatched. CDR1 and CDR2 (germline): SQVTM, ANQGSEA. CDR3 DNA sequence: TGCAGCGTGCTAGCGGGAGCTTCGGATACGCAGTATTTT. It is translated as CSVLAGASDTQYF.

This clone has more than one count but fewer than ten. The genes are TRBV18 and TRBJ2-7; TRBD2 aligns across 11 bases. The germline V gene encodes CDR1 KGHSH and CDR2 LQKENI. The trim removed 6 bases at V and 2 bases at J, leaving 9 bases unmatched. CDR3 length equals 16 residues. CDR3 residues: CASSTTTTSGTYEQYF. The CDR3 nucleotides read TGTGCCAGCTCGACCACGACGACTAGCGGGACCTACGAGCAGTACTTC.

This clone was counted once. This chain connects TRBV28 to TRBJ2-5, with 14 bases lining up with TRBD2. The J segment lost 4 bases and the V segment lost 4 bases, leaving 5 bases of the junction unmatched. The CDR3 length is 16 residues. CDR1 and CDR2 (germline): MDHEN, SYDVKM. CDR3 nucleotides: TGTGCCAGCAGTTGGGGGACTAGCGGGAGTAGAGAGACCCAGTACTTC. As protein: CASSWGTSGSRETQYF.

This chain uses TRBV6-6 with TRBJ1-4; TRBD1 matches at 9 bases. CDR1 and CDR2 (germline): MNHNY, SVGAGI (reference sequence). V gave up 6 bases and J gave up 7 bases; unmatched junction bases: 12. There are 16 residues in the CDR3. The CDR3 nucleotides read TGTGCCAGCAGAAAAACACCGGGACAGGGAAGTGAAAAACTGTTTTTT. Residues: CASRKTPGQGSEKLFF.

The chain links TRBV5-1 to TRBJ1-2; 9 nucleotides line up with TRBD1. The V segment lost 4 bases and the J segment 5 bases; nucleotides outside the gene matches: 15. CDR1 is SGHRS and CDR2 is YFSETQ in the germline V gene. This CDR3 is built from 17 residues. CDR3 DNA: TGCGCCAGCAGCACCGAACTAGGACAGGGGTCTAGGTATGGCTACACCTTC. This codes for CASSTELGQGSRYGYTF.

The V call is TRBV5-4, the J call TRBJ1-4; D is perhaps TRBD1 (5 bases). The germline V gene has CDR1 SGHNT and CDR2 YYREEE (reference sequence). This CDR3 comprises 15 residues. Trimming took 4 bases from V and 0 from J, leaving 10 bases between them. The CDR3 sequence: CASSPDSTTNEKLFF. The CDR3 DNA reads TGTGCCAGCAGCCCAGACAGTACAACTAATGAAAAACTGTTTTTT. Looking up the rest from reference TRBV5-4 and TRBJ1-4 gives the full variable domain: ETGVTQSPTHLIKTRGQQVTLRCSSQSGHNTVSWYQQALGQGPQFIFQYYREEENGRGNFPPRFSGLQFPNYSSELNVNALELDDSALYLCASSPDSTTNEKLFFGSGTQLSVL.

This chain links TRBV5-4 with TRBJ2-5; D ambiguous. The V gene lost 2 bases and the J gene lost 2 bases, with 7 bases spanning the gap. Germline lookup yields CDR1 SGHNT and CDR2 YYREEE (reference sequence). This CDR3 comprises 13 residues. The chain's CDR3 is CASSFGYQETQYF. DNA of the CDR3: TGTGCCAGCAGCTTCGGGTATCAAGAGACCCAGTACTTC.

This chain connects TRBV5-1 to TRBJ1-2; 9 nucleotides align to TRBD1. J gave up 7 bases and V 1 base, and 5 bases lay outside the gene matches. This CDR3 contains 14 residues. CDR1 is SGHRS, CDR2 YFSETQ, per germline. The CDR3 loop is CASSLTGGLFGYTF. The DNA for the CDR3 is TGCGCCAGCAGCTTGACAGGGGGCCTTTTTGGCTACACCTTC.

V gene TRBV18 combines with J gene TRBJ2-7; D possibly corresponds to TRBD2 (6 bases). Between the trimmed V and J ends, which lost 0 bases and 0 bases, there was a span of 12 bases. This CDR3 contains 16 residues. The germline CDR1 and CDR2 sequences are KGHSH and LQKENI. The CDR3 DNA reads TGTGCCAGCTCACCACCCAGCGGGCCCCTCTCCTACGAGCAGTACTTC. Translating it yields CASSPPSGPLSYEQYF.

This clone turned up a few times. The chain uses TRBV11-3 and TRBJ2-1, with D perhaps matching TRBD1 (6 bases). Trimming stripped 5 bases from V and 0 bases from J, with 14 bases between. Per germline, CDR1 SGHNT and CDR2 YENEEA. CDR3 size: 16 residues. CDR3 bases: TGTGCCAGCAGCGCTGAGAGGGGGAGCTCCTACAATGAGCAGTTCTTC. Translating gives CASSAERGSSYNEQFF.

The CDR3 reads CASSQAPRRGEKLFF. In nucleotides, the CDR3 is TGTGCCAGCAGCCAAGCCCCCCGACGGGGTGAAAAACTGTTTTTT. The chain uses TRBV3-1 (or the pseudogene TRBV3-2) and TRBJ1-4; D unclear. The V end was cut by 1 base, the J end by 7 bases, with 13 bases between. The CDR3 contains 15 residues. The V gene's germline CDR1 is LGHDT and CDR2 YNNKEL (reference sequence).

V is TRBV4-3 and J is TRBJ2-2; 10 bases map to TRBD2. After removal of 2 bases from V and 6 bases from J, the junction contained 15 bases not matched to a gene. CDR1 and CDR2 (germline): LGHNA, YSLEER. The CDR3 is 19 amino acids. CDR3 nucleotides: TGCGCCAGCAGCCAACCAAAAACAGCGGGAGGGCCCTTGTCCGGGGAGCTGTTTTTT. Translated: CASSQPKTAGGPLSGELFF.

The chain combines TRBV7-2 with TRBJ2-7; 9 nucleotides agree with TRBD1. In germline, CDR1 is SGHTA, CDR2 FQGNSA. This CDR3 is built from 15 residues. Trimming cost V 5 bases and J 7 bases; bases outside gene matches: 12. The CDR3 reads CASSLQGATLGEQYF. In nucleotides, the CDR3 is TGTGCCAGCAGCCTACAGGGGGCTACCCTTGGGGAGCAGTACTTC.

This rearrangement joins TRBV12-2 to TRBJ2-7; the listed D gene, TRBD1, was not tested against the DNA. TRBV12-2 is designated a pseudogene. This CDR3 has 14 residues. The CDR3 region has the DNA TGTGCAAGTCGCTTCCAGGGGGCACCCTACGAGCAGTACTTC. It translates to CASRFQGAPYEQYF.

J is TRBJ1-5 and V is TRBV3-1 (or the pseudogene TRBV3-2); 8 bases line up with TRBD1. Germline CDR1 LGHDT, CDR2 YNNKEL (reference sequence). V lost 2 bases, J lost 2 bases, and 5 bases stayed unmatched. The CDR3 extends over 16 amino acids. The DNA of the CDR3 is TGTGCCAGCAGCCAAAGGACAGGGAGGGGCAATCAGCCCCAGCATTTT. It yields the protein CASSQRTGRGNQPQHF.

Worth noting for this clone: The junction departs from the called germline gene at one end, perhaps through a read error. This sequence joins TRBV11-3 and TRBJ2-2; no firm D call. CDR1 and CDR2 (germline): SGHNT, YENEEA. CDR3 length: 13 amino acids. Here the CDR3 DNA reads TGTGCCAGCAGCGTAGAGAGGACCGGGGAGCTGTTTTTT. Translating gives CASSVERTGELFF. Together with reference TRBV11-3 and TRBJ2-2, the CDR3 gives the full variable domain: EAGVVQSPRYKIIEKKQPVAFWCNPISGHNTLYWYLQNLGQGPELLIRYENEEAVDDSQLPKDRFSAERLKGVDSTLKIQPAELGDSAVYLCASSVERTGELFFGEGSRLTVL.

The V and J genes are TRBV28 and TRBJ2-7, with a weak D call TRBD1 (5 bases). Germline loops: CDR1 MDHEN, CDR2 SYDVKM. The CDR3 runs to 13 residues. V lost 6 bases and J 7 bases, leaving 16 bases between the germline ends. DNA of the CDR3: TGTGCCAGCAGCTGGGGCGCCGCTAAGGAGCAGTACTTC. Residues: CASSWGAAKEQYF.

The gene calls are TRBV6-2 or TRBV6-3 and TRBJ2-7; 12 bases agree with TRBD2. V shed 6 bases and J 5 bases; nucleotides not matched to a gene: 5. The CDR3 is made up of 14 amino acids. The germline CDR1 and CDR2 sequences are MNHEY and SVGEGT. The CDR3 reads CASSRLAGDHEQYF. The CDR3 DNA follows: TGTGCCAGCAGCAGACTAGCGGGAGACCACGAGCAGTACTTC.

The chain couples TRBV7-6 to TRBJ1-1, with a weak D call TRBD1 (6 bases). The CDR3 consists of 16 residues. Germline CDR1 is SGHVS and CDR2 is FNYEAQ. Deletions cut 1 base from V and 3 bases from J, with 15 bases between. The CDR3 nucleotides are TGTGCCAGCAGCTTAGAAGGCGGGGAGGGGGACACTGAAGCTTTCTTT. Translating gives CASSLEGGEGDTEAFF. Variable domain in full (rest from reference TRBV7-6 and TRBJ1-1): GAGVSQSPRYKVTKRGQDVALRCDPISGHVSLYWYRQALGQGPEFLTYFNYEAQQDKSGLPNDRFSAERPEGSISTLTIQRTEQRDSAMYRCASSLEGGEGDTEAFFGQGTRLTVV.

This clone was seen just once. The V call is TRBV27, the J call TRBJ2-6; a possible D gene is TRBD1 (6 bases). CDR3 length: 17 amino acids. The germline V and J ends were trimmed by 5 bases and 0 bases, with 14 bases remaining between them. CDR1 is MNHEY and CDR2 is SMNVEV in the germline V gene (reference sequence). DNA for the CDR3: TGTGCCAGCAGTAAGGGACAAGGAAACTCTGGGGCCAACGTCCTGACTTTC. Translated: CASSKGQGNSGANVLTF.

The V gene is TRBV15, the J gene TRBJ1-2, with 8 bases identical to TRBD1. The V gene's germline CDR1 is LNHNV and CDR2 YYDKDF (reference sequence). V shed 5 bases and J 4 bases; nucleotides not matched to a gene: 3. The CDR3 sequence is 13 residues long. The CDR3 loop is CATSGQGAYGYTF. The CDR3 DNA follows: TGTGCCACCAGCGGACAGGGCGCCTATGGCTACACCTTC.